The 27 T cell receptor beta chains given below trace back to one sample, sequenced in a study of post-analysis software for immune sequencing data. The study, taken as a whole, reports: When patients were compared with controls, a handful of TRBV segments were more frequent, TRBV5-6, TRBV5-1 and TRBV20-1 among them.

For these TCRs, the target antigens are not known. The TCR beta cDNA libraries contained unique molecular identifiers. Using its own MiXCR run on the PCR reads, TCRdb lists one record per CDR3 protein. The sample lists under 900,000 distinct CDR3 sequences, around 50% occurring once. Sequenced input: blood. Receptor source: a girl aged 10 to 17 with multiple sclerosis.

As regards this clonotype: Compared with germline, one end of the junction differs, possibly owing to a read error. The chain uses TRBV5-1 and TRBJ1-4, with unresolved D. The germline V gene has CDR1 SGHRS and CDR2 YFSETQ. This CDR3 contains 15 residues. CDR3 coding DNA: TGCGCCAGCAGCTCGGACCAGGCAACTAATGAAAAACGGTTTTTT. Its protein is CASSSDQATNEKRFF.

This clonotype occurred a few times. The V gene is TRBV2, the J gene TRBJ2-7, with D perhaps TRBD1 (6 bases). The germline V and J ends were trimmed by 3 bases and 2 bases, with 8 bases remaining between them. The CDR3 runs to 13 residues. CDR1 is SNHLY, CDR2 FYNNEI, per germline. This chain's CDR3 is CASSEGATYEQYF. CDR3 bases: TGTGCCAGCAGTGAGGGGGCAACCTACGAGCAGTACTTC.

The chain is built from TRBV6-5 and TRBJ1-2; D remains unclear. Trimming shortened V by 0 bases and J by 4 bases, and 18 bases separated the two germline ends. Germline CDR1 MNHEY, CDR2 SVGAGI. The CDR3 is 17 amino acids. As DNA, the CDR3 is TGTGCCAGCAGTTACTCGATCGTGGGGATGGGCAGCTATGGCTACACCTTC. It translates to CASSYSIVGMGSYGYTF.

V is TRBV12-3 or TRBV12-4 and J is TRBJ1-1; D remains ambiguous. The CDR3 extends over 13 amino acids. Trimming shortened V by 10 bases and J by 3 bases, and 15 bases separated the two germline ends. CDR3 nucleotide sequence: TGTGCCACCCGACTTCCTGGGGACACTGAAGCTTTCTTT. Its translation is CATRLPGDTEAFF.

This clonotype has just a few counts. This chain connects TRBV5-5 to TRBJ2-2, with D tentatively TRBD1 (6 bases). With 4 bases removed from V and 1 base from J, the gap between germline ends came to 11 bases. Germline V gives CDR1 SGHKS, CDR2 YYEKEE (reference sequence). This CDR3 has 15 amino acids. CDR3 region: CASSPGQRNTGELFF. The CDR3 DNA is TGTGCCAGCAGCCCAGGACAGAGGAACACCGGGGAGCTGTTTTTT.

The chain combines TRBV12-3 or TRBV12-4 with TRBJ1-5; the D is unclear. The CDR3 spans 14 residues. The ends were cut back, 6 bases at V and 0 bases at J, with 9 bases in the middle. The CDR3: CASSLLPSNQPQHF. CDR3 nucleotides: TGTGCCAGCAGCCTACTCCCTAGCAATCAGCCCCAGCATTTT.

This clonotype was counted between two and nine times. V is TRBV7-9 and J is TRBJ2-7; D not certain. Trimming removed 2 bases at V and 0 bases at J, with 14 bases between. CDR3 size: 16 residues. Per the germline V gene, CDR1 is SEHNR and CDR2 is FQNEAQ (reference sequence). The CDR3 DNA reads TGTGCCAGCAGCTTAATGTCCCCGGCACGCTCCTACGAGCAGTACTTC. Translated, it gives CASSLMSPARSYEQYF.

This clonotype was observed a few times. The CDR3 sequence: CASSSHRGRRYGYTF. The CDR3 nucleotides read TGCGCCAGCAGCTCCCACAGGGGGCGAAGGTATGGCTACACCTTC. The chain combines TRBV5-1 with TRBJ1-2; TRBD1 matches 9 bases. After removal of 3 bases from V and 5 bases from J, the junction contained 8 bases not matched to a gene. Germline CDR1 reads SGHRS; CDR2 reads YFSETQ. This CDR3 has 15 residues. Full variable domain (outside the CDR3, taken from reference TRBV5-1 and TRBJ1-2): KAGVTQTPRYLIKTRGQQVTLSCSPISGHRSVSWYQQTPGQGLQFLFEYFSETQRNKGNFPGRFSGRQFSNSRSEMNVSTLELGDSALYLCASSSHRGRRYGYTFGSGTRLTVV.

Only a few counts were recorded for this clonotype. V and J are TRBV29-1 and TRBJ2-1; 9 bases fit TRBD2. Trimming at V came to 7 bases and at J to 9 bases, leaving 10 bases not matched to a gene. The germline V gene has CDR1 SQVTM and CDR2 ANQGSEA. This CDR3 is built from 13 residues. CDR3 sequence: CSGGPSGISEQFF. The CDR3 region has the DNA TGCAGCGGGGGGCCTAGCGGGATCAGTGAGCAGTTCTTC.

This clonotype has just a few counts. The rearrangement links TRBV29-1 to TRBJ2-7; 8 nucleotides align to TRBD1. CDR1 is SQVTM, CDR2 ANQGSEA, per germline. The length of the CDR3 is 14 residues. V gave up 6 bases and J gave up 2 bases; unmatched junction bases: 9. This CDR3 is CSVTTGVFPYEQYF. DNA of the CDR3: TGCAGCGTAACGACAGGGGTTTTCCCCTACGAGCAGTACTTC.

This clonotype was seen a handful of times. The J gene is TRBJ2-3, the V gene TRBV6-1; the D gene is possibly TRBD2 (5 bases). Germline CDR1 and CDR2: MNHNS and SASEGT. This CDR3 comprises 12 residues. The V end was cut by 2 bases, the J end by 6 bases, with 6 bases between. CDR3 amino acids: CASSEQRDTQYF. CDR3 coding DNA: TGTGCCAGCAGTGAACAGCGGGATACGCAGTATTTT.

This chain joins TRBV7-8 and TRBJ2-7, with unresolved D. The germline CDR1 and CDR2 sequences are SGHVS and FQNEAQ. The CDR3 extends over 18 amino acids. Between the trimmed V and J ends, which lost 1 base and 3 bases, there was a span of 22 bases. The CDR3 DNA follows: TGTGCCAGCAGCTTAGTTCTAGGGCGGACCGGGCGTGGCTACGAGCAGTACTTC. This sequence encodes CASSLVLGRTGRGYEQYF.

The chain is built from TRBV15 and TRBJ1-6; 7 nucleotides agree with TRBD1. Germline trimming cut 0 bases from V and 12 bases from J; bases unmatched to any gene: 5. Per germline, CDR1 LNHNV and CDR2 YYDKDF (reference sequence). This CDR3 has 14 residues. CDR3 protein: CATSRDYNRGPLHF. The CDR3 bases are TGTGCCACCAGCAGAGATTATAACAGGGGACCCCTCCACTTT.

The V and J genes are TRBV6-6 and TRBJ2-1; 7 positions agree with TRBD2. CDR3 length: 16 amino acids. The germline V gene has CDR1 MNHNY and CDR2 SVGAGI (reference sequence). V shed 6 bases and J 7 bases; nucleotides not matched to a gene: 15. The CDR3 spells CASRDPSGRSRNEQFF. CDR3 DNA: TGTGCCAGCAGGGATCCTAGCGGAAGGTCTCGGAATGAGCAGTTCTTC.

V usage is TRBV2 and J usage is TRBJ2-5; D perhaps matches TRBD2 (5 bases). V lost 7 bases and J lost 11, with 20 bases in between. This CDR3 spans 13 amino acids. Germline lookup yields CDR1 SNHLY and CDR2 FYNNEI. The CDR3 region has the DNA TGTGCCAGCACCGAGGGAAGCGGCGCGGAGCAGTACTTC. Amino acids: CASTEGSGAEQYF. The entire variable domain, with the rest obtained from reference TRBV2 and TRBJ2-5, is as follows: EPEVTQTPSHQVTQMGQEVILRCVPISNHLYFYWYRQILGQKVEFLVSFYNNEISEKSEIFDDQFSVERPDGSNFTLKIRSTKLEDSAMYFCASTEGSGAEQYFGPGTRLLVL.

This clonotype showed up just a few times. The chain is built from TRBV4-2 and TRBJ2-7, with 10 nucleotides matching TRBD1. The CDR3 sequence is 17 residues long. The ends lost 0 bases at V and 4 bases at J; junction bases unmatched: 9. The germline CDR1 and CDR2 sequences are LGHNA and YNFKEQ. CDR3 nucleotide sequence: TGTGCCAGCAGCCAAGAGACGCTAGGGACAGGGGTGTACGAGCAGTACTTC. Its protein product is CASSQETLGTGVYEQYF.

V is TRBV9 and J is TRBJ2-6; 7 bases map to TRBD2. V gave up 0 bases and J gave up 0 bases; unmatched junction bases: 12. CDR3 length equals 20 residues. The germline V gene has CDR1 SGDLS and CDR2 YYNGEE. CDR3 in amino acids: CASSVVPSAGGNSGANVLTF. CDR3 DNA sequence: TGTGCCAGCAGCGTAGTCCCTAGCGCCGGGGGGAACTCTGGGGCCAACGTCCTGACTTTC. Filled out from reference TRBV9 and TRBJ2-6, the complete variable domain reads DSGVTQTPKHLITATGQRVTLRCSPRSGDLSVYWYQQSLDQGLQFLIQYYNGEERAKGNILERFSAQQFPDLHSELNLSSLELGDSALYFCASSVVPSAGGNSGANVLTFGAGSRLTVL.

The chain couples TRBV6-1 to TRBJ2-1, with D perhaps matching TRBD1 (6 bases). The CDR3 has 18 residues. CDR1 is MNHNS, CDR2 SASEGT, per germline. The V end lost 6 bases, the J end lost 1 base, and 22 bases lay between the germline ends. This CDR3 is CASSPSRGKMSSYNEQFF. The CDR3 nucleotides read TGTGCCAGCAGCCCCAGCAGGGGTAAAATGAGTTCCTACAATGAGCAGTTCTTC.

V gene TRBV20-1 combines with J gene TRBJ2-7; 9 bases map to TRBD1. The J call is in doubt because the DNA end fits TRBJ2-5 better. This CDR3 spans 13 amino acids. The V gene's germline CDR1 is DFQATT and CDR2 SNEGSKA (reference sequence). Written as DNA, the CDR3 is TGCAGTGCTACACCGGGACAGGGAGGGACCCAGTACTTC. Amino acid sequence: CSATPGQGGTQYF.

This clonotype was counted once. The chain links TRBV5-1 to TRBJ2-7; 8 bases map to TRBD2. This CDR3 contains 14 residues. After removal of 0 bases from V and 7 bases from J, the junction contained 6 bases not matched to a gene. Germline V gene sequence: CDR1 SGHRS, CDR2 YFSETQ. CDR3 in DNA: TGCGCCAGCAGCTTGGTCGGGGGGGGAAGTGAGCAGTACTTC. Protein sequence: CASSLVGGGSEQYF.

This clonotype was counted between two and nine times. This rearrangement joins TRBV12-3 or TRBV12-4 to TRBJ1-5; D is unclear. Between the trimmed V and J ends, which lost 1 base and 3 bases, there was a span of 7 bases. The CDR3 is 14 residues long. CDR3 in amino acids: CASSLGGTNQPQHF. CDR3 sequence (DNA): TGTGCCAGCAGTTTAGGGGGAACCAATCAGCCCCAGCATTTT.

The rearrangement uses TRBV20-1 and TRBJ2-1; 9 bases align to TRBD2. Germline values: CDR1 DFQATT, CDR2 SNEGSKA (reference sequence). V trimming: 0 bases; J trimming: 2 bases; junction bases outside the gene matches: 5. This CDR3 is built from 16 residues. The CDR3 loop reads CSARDRLAGTYNEQFF. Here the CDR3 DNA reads TGCAGTGCTAGAGATCGCCTAGCGGGGACCTACAATGAGCAGTTCTTC.

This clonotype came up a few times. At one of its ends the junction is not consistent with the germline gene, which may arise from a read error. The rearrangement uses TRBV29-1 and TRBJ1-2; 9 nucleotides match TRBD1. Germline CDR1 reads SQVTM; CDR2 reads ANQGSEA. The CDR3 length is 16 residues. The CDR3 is CSVEDRGASLGYGYTF. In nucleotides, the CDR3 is TGCAGCGTAGAAGACAGGGGGGCTTCCCTTGGGTATGGCTACACCTTC.

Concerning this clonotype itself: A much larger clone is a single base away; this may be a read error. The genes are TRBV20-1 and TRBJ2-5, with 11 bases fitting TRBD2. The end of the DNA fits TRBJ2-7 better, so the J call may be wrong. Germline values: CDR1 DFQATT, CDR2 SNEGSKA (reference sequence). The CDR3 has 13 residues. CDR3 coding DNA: TGCAGTGCTAGAGCTAGCGGGGGGTACGAGCAGTACTTC. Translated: CSARASGGYEQYF.

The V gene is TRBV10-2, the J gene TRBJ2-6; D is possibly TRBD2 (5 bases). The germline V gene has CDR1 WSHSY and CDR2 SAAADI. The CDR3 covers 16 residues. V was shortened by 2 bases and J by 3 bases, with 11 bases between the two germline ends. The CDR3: CASSEKGRGGANVLTF. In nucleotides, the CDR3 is TGCGCCAGCAGTGAGAAGGGTCGGGGTGGGGCCAACGTCCTGACTTTC.

The DNA for the CDR3 is TGTGCCAGCAGCTTAGGGGGTTACCGTCGAACAGATACGCAGTATTTT. Its translation is CASSLGGYRRTDTQYF. The chain links TRBV7-6 to TRBJ2-3; D ambiguous. V lost 1 base and J 3 bases, leaving 14 bases between the germline ends. The V gene's germline CDR1 is SGHVS and CDR2 FNYEAQ. CDR3 size: 16 residues.

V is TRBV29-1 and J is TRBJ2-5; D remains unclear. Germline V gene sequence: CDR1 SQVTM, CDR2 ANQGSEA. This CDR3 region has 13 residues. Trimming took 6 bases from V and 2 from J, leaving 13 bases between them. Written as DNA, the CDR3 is TGCAGCGTGACCTCGCTAAGACAAGAGACCCAGTACTTC. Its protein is CSVTSLRQETQYF.